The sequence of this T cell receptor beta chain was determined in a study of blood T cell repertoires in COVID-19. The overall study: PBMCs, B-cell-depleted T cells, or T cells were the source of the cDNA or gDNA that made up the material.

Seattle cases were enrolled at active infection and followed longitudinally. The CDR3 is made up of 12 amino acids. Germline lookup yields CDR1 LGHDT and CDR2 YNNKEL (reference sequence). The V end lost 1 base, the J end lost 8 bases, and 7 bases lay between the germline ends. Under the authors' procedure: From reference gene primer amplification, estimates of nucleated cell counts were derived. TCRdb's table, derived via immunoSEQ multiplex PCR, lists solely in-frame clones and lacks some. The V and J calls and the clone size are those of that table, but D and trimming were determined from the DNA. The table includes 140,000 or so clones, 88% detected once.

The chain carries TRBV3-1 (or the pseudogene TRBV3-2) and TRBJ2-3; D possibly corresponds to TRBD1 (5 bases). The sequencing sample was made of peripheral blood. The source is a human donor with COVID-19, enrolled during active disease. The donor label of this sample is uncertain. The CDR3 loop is CASSQGTITQYF. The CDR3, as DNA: TGTGCCAGCAGCCAAGGGACAATTACGCAGTATTTT.